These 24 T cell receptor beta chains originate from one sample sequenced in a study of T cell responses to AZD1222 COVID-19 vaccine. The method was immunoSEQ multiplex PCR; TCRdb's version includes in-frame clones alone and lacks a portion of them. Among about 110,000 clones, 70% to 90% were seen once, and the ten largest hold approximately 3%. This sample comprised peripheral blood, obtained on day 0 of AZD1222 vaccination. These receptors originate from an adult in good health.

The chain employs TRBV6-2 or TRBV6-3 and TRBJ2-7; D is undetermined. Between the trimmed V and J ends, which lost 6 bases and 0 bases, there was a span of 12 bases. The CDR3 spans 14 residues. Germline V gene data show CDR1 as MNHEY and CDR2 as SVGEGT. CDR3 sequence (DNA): TGTGCCAGCAGCCCCAGGCGATTCTCCTACGAGCAGTACTTC. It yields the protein CASSPRRFSYEQYF.

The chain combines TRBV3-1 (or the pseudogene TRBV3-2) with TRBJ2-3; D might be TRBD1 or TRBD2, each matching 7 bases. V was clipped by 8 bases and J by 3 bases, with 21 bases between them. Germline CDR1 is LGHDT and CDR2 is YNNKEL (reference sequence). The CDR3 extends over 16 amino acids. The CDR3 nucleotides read TGTGCCAGCGACTACCACCAGGGGGGGGGTACAGATACGCAGTATTTT. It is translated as CASDYHQGGGTDTQYF.

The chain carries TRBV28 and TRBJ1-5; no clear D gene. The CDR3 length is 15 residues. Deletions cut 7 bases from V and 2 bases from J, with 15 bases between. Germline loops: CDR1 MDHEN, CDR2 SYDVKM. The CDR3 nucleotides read TGTGCCAGCAACCGTCGGGAGGCGGGCAATCAGCCCCAGCATTTT. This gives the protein CASNRREAGNQPQHF.

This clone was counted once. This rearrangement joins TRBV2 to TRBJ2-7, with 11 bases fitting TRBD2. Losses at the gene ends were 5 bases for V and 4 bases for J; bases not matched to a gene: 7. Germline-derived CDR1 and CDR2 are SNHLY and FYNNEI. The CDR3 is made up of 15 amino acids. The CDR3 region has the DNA TGTGCCAGCAGTCGGCAGGCTAGCGGGGGGTACGAGCAGTACTTC. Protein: CASSRQASGGYEQYF.

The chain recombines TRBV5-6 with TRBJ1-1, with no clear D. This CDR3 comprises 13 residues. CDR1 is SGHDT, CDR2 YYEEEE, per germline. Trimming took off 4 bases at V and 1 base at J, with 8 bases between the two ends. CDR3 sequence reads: CASSTDANTEAFF. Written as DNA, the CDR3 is TGTGCCAGCAGCACGGACGCGAACACTGAAGCTTTCTTT.

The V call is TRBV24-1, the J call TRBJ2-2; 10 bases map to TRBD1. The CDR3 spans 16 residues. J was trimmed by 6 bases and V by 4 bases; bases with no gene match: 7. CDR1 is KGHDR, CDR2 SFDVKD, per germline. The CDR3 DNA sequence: TGTGCCACCAGTGACAGGGACAGGGGTCTCTCCGGGGAGCTGTTTTTT. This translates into CATSDRDRGLSGELFF.

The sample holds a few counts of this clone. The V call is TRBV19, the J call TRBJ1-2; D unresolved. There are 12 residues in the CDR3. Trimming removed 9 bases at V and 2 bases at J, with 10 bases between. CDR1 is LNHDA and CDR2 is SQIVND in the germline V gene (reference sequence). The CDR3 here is CASVGINYGYTF. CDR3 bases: TGTGCCAGCGTAGGGATAAACTATGGCTACACCTTC.

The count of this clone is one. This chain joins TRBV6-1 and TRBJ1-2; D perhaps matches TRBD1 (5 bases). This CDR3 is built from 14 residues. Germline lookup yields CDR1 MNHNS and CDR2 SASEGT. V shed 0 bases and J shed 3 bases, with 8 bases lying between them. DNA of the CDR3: TGTGCCAGCAGTGAAGCTAGGGGACACTATGGCTACACCTTC. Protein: CASSEARGHYGYTF.

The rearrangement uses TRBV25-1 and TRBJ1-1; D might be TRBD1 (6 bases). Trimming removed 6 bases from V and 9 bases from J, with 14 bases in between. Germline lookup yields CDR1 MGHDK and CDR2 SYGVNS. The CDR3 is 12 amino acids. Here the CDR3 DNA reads TGTGCCAGCAGAAACACACAGGGAAAAGCTTTCTTT. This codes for CASRNTQGKAFF.

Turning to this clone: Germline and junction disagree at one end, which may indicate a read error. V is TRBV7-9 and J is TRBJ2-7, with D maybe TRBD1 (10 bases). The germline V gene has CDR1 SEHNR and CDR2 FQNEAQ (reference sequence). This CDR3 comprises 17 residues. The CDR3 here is CASSLAGQGTLLARQYF. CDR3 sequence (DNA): TGTGCCAGCAGCCTAGCGGGACAGGGGACCCTTTTAGCCAGGCAGTACTTC.

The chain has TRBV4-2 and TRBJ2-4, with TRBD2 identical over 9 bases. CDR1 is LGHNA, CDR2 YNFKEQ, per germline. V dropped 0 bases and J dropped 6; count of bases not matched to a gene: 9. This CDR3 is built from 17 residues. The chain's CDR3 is CASSQELAGRFGNIQYF. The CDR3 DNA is TGTGCCAGCAGCCAAGAGCTAGCGGGGCGTTTCGGAAACATTCAGTACTTC.

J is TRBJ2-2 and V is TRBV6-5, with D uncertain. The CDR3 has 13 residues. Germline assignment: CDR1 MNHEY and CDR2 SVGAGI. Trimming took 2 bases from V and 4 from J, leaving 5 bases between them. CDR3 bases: TGTGCCAGCAGTTACGGTAGCACCGGGGAGCTGTTTTTT. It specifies CASSYGSTGELFF.

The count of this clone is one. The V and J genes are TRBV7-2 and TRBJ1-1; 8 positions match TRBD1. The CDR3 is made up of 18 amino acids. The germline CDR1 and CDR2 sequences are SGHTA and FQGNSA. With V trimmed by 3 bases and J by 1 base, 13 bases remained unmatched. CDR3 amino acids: CASSFRTGRFVGNTEAFF. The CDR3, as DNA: TGTGCCAGCAGCTTCCGGACAGGGAGGTTTGTAGGGAACACTGAAGCTTTCTTT.

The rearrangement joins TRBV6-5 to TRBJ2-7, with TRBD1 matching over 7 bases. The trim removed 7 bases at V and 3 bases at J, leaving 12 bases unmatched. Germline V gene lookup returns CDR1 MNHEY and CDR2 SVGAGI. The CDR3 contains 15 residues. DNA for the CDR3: TGTGCCAGCACCCCGACAGGGCCCACGGTCTACGAGCAGTACTTC. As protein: CASTPTGPTVYEQYF.

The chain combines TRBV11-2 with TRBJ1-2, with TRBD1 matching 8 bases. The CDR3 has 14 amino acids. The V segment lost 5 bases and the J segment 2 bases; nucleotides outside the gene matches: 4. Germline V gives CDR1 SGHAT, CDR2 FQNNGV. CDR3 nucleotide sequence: TGTGCCAGCAGCGCCAGACAGGGGAACTATGGCTACACCTTC. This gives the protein CASSARQGNYGYTF.

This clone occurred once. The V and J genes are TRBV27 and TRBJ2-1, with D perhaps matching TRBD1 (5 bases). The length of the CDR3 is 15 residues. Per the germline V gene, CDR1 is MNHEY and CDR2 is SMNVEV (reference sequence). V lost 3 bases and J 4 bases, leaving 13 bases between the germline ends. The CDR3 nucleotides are TGTGCCAGCAGTTTGTCACAGGCGTTTTACAATGAGCAGTTCTTC. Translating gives CASSLSQAFYNEQFF.

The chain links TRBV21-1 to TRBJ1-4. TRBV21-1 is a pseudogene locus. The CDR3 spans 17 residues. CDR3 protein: CASLKEGEAQANEKLFF. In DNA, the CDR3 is TGTGCCAGCCTGAAGGAGGGGGAGGCGCAAGCTAATGAAAAACTGTTTTTT.

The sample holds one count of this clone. Here the CDR3 DNA reads TGTGCCAGTAGTGTGACTGGAGAAGATTCACCCCTCCACTTT. Encoded protein: CASSVTGEDSPLHF. This chain links TRBV19 with TRBJ1-6, with no clear D. The length of the CDR3 is 14 residues. From germline, CDR1 is LNHDA and CDR2 SQIVND (reference sequence). Trimming pared 5 bases from V and 8 bases from J, leaving 13 bases between.

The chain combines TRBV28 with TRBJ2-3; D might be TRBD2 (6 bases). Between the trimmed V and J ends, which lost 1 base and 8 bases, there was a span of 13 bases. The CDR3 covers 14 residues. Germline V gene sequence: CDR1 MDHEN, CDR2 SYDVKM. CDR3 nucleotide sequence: TGTGCCAGCAGTTTATTCCGGGAGATGGGTACGCAGTATTTT. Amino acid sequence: CASSLFREMGTQYF.

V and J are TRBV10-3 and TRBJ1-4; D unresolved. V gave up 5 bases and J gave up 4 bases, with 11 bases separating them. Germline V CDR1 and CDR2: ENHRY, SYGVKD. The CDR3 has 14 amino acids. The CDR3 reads CAISSGVVNEKLFF. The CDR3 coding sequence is TGTGCCATCAGTTCCGGGGTTGTTAATGAAAAACTGTTTTTT.

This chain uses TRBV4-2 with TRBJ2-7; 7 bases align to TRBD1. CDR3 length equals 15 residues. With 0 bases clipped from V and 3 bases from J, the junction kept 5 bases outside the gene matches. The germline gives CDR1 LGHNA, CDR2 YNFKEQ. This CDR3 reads CASSQDKGGIYEQYF. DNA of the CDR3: TGTGCCAGCAGCCAAGATAAAGGGGGCATCTACGAGCAGTACTTC.

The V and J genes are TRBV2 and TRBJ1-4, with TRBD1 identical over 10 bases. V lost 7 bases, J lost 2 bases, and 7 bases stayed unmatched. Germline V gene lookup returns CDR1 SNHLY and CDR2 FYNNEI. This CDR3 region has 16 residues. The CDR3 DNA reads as TGTGCCAGCATGCGGACAGGGGGTGCTACTAATGAAAAACTGTTTTTT. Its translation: CASMRTGGATNEKLFF.

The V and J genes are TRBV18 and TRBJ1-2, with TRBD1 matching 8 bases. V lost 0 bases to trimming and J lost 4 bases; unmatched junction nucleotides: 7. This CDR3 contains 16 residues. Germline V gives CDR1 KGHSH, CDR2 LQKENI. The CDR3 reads CASSPPVGQGAYGYTF. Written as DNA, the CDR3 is TGTGCCAGCTCACCACCGGTGGGTCAGGGGGCCTATGGCTACACCTTC.

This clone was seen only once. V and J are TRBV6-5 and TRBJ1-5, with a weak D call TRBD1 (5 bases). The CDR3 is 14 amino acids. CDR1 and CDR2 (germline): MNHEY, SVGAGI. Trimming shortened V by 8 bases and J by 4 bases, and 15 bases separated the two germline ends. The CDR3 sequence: CASLPRDLNQPQHF. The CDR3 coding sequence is TGTGCCAGCCTCCCGAGGGACTTAAATCAGCCCCAGCATTTT.